This TCR beta chain was obtained from a study of T cells after yellow fever vaccination. This CDR3 has 12 amino acids. V shed 5 bases and J shed 6 bases, with 7 bases lying between them. CDR1 is SEHNR and CDR2 is FQNEAQ in the germline V gene (reference sequence). TCRdb itself ran the 5' RACE reads through MiXCR, one entry per CDR3 protein. The sample includes about 340,000 distinct CDR3 sequences, approximately 3.9% seen only once; the top ten take roughly a quarter. The clonotype was recovered from a man between 18 and 29 years old who received the YFV17D yellow fever vaccine. Source: PBMCs, taken 5 days after the yellow fever booster vaccination. The rearrangement links TRBV7-9 to TRBJ1-4; no clear D gene. The chain's CDR3 is CASSVTYEKLFF. In DNA form, the CDR3 reads TGTGCCAGCAGCGTTACCTATGAAAAACTGTTTTTT.